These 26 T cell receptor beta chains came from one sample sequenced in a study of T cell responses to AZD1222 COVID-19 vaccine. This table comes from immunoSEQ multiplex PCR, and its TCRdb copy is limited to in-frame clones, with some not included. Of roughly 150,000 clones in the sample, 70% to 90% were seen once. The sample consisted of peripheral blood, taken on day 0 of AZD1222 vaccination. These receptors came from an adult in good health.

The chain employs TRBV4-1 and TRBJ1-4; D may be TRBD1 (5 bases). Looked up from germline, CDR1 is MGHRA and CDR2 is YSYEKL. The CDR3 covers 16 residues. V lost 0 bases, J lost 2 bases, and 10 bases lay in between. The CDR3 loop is CASSQEGRGTNEKLFF. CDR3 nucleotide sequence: TGCGCCAGCAGCCAAGAGGGGAGGGGCACTAATGAAAAACTGTTTTTT.

The CDR3 region is CASRFQGARRTGELFF. CDR3 sequence (DNA): TGTGCCAGCAGGTTTCAGGGGGCCAGACGCACCGGGGAGCTGTTTTTT. The chain uses TRBV2 and TRBJ2-2; 8 bases align to TRBD1. Unmatched junction bases numbered 10, after V lost 6 bases and J lost 4 bases. This CDR3 is built from 16 residues. The V gene's germline CDR1 is SNHLY and CDR2 FYNNEI.

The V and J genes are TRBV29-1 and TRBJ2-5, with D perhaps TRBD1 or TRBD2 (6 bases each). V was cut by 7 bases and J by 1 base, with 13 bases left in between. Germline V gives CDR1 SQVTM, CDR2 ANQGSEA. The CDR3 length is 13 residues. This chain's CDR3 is CSAEGGTQETQYF. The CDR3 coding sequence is TGCAGCGCCGAGGGGGGAACCCAAGAGACCCAGTACTTC. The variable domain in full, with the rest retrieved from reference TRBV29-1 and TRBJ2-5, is SAVISQKPSRDICQRGTSLTIQCQVDSQVTMMFWYRQQPGQSLTLIATANQGSEATYESGFVIDKFPISRPNLTFSTLTVSNMSPEDSSIYLCSAEGGTQETQYFGPGTRLLVL.

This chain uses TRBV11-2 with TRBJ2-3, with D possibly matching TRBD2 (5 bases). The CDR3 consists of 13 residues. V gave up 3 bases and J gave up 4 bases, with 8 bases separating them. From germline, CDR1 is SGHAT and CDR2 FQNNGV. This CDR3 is CASSFGVSDTQYF. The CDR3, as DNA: TGTGCCAGCAGCTTCGGGGTCTCAGATACGCAGTATTTT.

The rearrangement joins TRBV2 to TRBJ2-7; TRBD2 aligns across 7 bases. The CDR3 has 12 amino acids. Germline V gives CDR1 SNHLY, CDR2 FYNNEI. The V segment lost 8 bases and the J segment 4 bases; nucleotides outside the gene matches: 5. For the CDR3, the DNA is TGTGCCAGCTTGCGGGAGTGGTACGAGCAGTACTTC. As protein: CASLREWYEQYF.

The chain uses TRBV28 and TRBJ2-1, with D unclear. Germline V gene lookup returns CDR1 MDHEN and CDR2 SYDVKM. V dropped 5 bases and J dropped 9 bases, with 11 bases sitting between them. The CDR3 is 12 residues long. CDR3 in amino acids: CASSRPPGEQFF. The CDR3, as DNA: TGTGCCAGCAGTCGTCCGCCAGGTGAGCAGTTCTTC.

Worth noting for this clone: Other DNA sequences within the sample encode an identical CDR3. The CDR3: CASSRDRGGTEAFF. Here the CDR3 DNA reads TGTGCCAGCAGCCGCGACAGGGGAGGTACTGAAGCTTTCTTT. The V and J genes are TRBV7-2 and TRBJ1-1, with 8 bases lining up with TRBD1. The trim removed 5 bases at V and 5 bases at J, leaving 7 bases unmatched. The germline gives CDR1 SGHTA, CDR2 FQGNSA. The CDR3 has 14 amino acids.

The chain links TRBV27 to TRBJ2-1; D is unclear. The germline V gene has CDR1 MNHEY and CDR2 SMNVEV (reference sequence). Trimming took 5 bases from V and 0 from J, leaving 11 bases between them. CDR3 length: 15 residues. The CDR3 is CASSEVVSSYNEQFF. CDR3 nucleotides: TGTGCCAGCAGTGAAGTCGTCAGCTCCTACAATGAGCAGTTCTTC.

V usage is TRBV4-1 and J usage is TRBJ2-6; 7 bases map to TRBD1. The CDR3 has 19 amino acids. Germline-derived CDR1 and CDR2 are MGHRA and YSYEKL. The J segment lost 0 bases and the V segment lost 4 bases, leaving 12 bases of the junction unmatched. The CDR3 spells CASSPGSGTVYSGANVLTF. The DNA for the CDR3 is TGCGCCAGCAGCCCAGGGTCCGGGACAGTCTACTCTGGGGCCAACGTCCTGACTTTC.

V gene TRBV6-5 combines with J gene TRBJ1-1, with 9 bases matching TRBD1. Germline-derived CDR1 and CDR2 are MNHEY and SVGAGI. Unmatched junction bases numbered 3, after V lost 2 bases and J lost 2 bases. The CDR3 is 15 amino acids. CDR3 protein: CASSYVQGANTEAFF. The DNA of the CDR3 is TGTGCCAGCAGTTACGTACAGGGGGCAAACACTGAAGCTTTCTTT.

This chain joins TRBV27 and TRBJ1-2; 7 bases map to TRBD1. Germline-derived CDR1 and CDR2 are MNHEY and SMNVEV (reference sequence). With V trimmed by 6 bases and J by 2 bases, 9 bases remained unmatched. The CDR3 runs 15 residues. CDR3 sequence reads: CASSPRQGPNYGYTF. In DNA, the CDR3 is TGTGCCAGCAGCCCACGACAGGGACCCAACTATGGCTACACCTTC.

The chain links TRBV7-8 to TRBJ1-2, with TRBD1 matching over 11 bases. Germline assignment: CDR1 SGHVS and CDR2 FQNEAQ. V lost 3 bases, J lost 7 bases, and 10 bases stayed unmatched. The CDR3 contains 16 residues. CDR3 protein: CASSFAGTGGVSGYTF. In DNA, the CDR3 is TGTGCCAGCAGCTTCGCCGGGACAGGGGGGGTTAGTGGCTACACCTTC.

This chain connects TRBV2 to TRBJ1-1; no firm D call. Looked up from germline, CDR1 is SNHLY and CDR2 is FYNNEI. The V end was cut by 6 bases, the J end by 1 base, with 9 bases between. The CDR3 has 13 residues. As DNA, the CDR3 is TGTGCCAGCAGCGCCCGGACGAACACTGAAGCTTTCTTT. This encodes CASSARTNTEAFF.

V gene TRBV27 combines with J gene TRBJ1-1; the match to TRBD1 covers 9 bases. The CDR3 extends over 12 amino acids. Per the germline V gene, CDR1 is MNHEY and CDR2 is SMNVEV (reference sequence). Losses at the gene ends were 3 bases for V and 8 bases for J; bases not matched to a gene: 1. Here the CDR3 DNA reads TGTGCCAGCAGTTTTGGGACAGGGGAAGCTTTCTTT. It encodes CASSFGTGEAFF.

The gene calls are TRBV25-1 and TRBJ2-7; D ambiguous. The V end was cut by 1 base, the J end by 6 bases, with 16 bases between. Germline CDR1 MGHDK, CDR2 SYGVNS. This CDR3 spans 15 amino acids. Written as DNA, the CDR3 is TGTGCCAGCAGTGAATTCGGAAGGGCGATTTCCGAGCAGTACTTC. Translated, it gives CASSEFGRAISEQYF.

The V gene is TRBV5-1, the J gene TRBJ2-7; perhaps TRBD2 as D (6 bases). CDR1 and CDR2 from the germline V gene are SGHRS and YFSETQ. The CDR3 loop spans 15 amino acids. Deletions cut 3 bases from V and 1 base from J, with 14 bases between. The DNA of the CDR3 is TGCGCCAGCAGCTCAATCCCCGGGACTTCCTACGAGCAGTACTTC. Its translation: CASSSIPGTSYEQYF.

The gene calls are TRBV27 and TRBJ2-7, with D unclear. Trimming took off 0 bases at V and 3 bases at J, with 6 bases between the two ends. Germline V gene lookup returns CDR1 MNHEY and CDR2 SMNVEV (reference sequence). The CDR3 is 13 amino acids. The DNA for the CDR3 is TGTGCCAGCAGTTTATCGGCAGACTACGAGCAGTACTTC. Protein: CASSLSADYEQYF.

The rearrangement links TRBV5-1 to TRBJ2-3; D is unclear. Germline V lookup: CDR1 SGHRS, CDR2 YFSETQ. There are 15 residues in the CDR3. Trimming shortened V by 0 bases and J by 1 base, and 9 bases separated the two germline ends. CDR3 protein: CASSLGVGGTDTQYF. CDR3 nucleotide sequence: TGCGCCAGCAGCTTGGGGGTAGGAGGCACAGATACGCAGTATTTT.

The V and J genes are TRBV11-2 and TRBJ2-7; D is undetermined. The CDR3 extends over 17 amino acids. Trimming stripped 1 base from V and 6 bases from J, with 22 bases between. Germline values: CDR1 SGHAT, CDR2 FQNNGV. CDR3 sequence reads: CASSLGLRASSSAEQYF. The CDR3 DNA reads TGTGCCAGCAGCTTAGGGCTTAGGGCTTCCTCCTCCGCCGAGCAGTACTTC.

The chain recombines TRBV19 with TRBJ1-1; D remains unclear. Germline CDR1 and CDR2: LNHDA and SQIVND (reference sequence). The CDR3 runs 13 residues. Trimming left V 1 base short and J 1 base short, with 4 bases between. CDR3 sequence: CASSIGPNTEAFF. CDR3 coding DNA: TGTGCCAGTAGTATAGGTCCGAACACTGAAGCTTTCTTT.

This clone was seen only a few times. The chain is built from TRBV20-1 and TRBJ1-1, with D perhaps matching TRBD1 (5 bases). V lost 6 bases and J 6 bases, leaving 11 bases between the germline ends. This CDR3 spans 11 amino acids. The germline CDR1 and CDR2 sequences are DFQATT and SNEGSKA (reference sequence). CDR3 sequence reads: CSAHNRSEAFF. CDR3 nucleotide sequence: TGCAGTGCGCATAACAGGTCTGAAGCTTTCTTT.

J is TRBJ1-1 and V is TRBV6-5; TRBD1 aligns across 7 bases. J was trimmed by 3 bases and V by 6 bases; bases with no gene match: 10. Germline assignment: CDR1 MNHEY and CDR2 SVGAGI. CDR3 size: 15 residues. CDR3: CASSRYTDRDTEAFF. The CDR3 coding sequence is TGTGCCAGCAGCCGGTATACCGACAGGGACACTGAAGCTTTCTTT.

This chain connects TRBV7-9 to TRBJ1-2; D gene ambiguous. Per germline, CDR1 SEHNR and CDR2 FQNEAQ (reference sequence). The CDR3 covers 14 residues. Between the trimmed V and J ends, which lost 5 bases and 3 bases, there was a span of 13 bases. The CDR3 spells CASSLGPTHYGYTF. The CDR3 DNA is TGTGCCAGCAGCCTGGGCCCGACACACTATGGCTACACCTTC.

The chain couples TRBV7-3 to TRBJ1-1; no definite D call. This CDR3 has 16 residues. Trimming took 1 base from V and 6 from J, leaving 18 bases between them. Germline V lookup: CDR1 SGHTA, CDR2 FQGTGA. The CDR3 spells CASSLIPVEEGPEAFF. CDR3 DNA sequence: TGTGCCAGCAGCTTAATACCAGTGGAAGAGGGTCCTGAAGCTTTCTTT.

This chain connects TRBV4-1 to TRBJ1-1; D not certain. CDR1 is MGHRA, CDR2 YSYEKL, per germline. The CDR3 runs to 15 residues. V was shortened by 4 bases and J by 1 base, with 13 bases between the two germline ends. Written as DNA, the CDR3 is TGCGCCAGCAGCCGAGGCGGAGCTCAGAACACTGAAGCTTTCTTT. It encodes CASSRGGAQNTEAFF.

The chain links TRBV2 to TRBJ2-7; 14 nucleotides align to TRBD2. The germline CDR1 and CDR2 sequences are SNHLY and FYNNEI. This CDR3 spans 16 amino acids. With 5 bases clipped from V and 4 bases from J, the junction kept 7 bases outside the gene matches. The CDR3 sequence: CASSQTSGRGLYEQYF. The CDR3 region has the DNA TGTGCCAGCAGTCAGACTAGCGGGAGGGGATTATACGAGCAGTACTTC.